This TCR beta chain originates from a study of CD8+ T cells in alopecia areata. CDR3 length: 14 amino acids. V lost 0 bases to trimming and J lost 12 bases; unmatched junction nucleotides: 10. Germline CDR1 and CDR2: SNHLY and FYNNEI. Sequencing used cDNA as its template, made by extracting RNA and reverse transcribing it. Some clones are missing from TCRdb's copy, which holds only in-frame ones; the method was immunoSEQ multiplex PCR. The sample lists more than 4,000 clones; approximately 70% were seen once. Concerning this clone itself: The antigen is not known.

Study-wide findings and caveats: Lesional tissue from the scalp (especially in alopecia totalis/universalis) showed higher clonality than normal scalp. The study found TCR sharing across patients less clear than in mice, possibly for HLA reasons. Sequenced scalp T cells also include alphabeta T cells resident in normal skin.

Material: skin. The rearrangement joins TRBV2 to TRBJ2-7; TRBD2 agrees at 8 bases. The clonotype was recovered from a human donor in good health. The CDR3 sequence: CASSEAGVTSVAYF. CDR3 bases: TGTGCCAGCAGTGAAGCGGGGGTGACTAGCGTGGCGTACTTC.